This T cell receptor (beta chain) was recovered during a study of PD-1 blockade in classical Hodgkin lymphoma. Points from the study as a whole: The baseline diversity of complete responders showed similarity to that of newly diagnosed patients. By C4D1, CD4+ diversity increased significantly, especially in complete responders.

Germline trimming cut 1 base from V and 11 bases from J; bases unmatched to any gene: 4. Germline CDR1 is LGHNA and CDR2 is YNFKEQ. The CDR3 totals 12 residues. Relapse after autologous stem cell transplantation occurred in every patient, and brentuximab vedotin exposure varied. Notes on this clone: Its antigen is unknown.

Data came from immunoSEQ multiplex PCR; TCRdb stores just in-frame clones and leaves some out. Of 66,000 or so clones in the sample, about two thirds are singletons; the top ten hold 7.5% to 10%. The chain recombines TRBV4-2 with TRBJ1-1; 7 bases line up with TRBD1. Material: peripheral blood mononuclear cells (PBMCs), obtained before the second cycle of nivolumab. This clonotype was obtained from a human donor with classical Hodgkin lymphoma. CDR3 residues: CASSQGGGWAFF. CDR3 bases: TGTGCCAGCAGCCAAGGAGGGGGCTGGGCTTTCTTT.